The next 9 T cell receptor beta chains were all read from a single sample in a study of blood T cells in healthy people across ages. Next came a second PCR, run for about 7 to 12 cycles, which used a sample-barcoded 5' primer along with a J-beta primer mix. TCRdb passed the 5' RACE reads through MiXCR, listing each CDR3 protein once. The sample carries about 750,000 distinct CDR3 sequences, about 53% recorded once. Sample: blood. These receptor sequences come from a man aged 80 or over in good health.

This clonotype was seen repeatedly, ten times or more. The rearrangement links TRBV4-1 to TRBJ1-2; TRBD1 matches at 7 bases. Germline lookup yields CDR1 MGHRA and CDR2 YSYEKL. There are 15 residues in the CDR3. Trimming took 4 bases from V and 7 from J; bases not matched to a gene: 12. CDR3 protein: CASSRTNRGDFGYTF. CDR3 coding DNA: TGCGCCAGCAGCCGAACAAACAGGGGCGATTTTGGCTACACCTTC.

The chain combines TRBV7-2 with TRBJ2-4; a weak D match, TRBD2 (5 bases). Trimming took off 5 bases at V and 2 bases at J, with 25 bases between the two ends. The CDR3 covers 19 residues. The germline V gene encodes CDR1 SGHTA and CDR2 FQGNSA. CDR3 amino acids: CASSPRGGSEVGSKNIQYF. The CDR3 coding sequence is TGTGCCAGCAGCCCTAGAGGAGGAAGTGAAGTTGGGTCCAAAAACATTCAGTACTTC.

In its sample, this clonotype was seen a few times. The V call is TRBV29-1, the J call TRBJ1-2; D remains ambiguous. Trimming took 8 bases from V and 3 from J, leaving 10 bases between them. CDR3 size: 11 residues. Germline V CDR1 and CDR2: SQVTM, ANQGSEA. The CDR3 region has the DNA TGCAGCCTTGGGAGTGACTATGGCTACACCTTC. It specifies CSLGSDYGYTF.

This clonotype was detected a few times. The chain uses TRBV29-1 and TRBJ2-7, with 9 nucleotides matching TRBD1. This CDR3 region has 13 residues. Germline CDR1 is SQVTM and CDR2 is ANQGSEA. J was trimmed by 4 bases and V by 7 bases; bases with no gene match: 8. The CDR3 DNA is TGCAGCGCTGCACAGGGGGCGTCGTACGAGCAGTACTTC. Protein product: CSAAQGASYEQYF.

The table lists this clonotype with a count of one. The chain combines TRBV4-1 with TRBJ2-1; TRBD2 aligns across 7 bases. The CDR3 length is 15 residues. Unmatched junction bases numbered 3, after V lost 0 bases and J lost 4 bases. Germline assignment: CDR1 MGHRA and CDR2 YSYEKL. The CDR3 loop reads CASSQEASGYNEQFF. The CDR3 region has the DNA TGCGCCAGCAGCCAAGAGGCTAGCGGATACAATGAGCAGTTCTTC.

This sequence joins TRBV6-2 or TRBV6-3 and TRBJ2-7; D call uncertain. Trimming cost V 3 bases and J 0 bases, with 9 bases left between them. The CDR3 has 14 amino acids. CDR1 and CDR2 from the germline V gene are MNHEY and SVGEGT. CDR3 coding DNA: TGTGCCAGCAGTTATCTCGGCACCTCCTACGAGCAGTACTTC. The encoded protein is CASSYLGTSYEQYF.

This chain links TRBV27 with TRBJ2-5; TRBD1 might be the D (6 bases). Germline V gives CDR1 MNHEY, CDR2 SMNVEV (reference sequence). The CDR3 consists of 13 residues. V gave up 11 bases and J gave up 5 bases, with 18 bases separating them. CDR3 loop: CAARLGAVETQYF. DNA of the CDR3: TGTGCCGCCAGGTTGGGGGCGGTGGAGACCCAGTACTTC.

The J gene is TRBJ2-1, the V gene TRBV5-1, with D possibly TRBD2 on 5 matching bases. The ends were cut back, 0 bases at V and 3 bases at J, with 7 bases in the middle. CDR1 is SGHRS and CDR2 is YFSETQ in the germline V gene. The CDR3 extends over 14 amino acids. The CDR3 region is CASSLELDYNEQFF. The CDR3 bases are TGCGCCAGCAGCTTGGAACTAGACTACAATGAGCAGTTCTTC.

For the CDR3, the DNA is TGTGCCAGCAACCCCGGGACAGGGGTTTACGAGCAGTACTTC. Translation gives CASNPGTGVYEQYF. The rearrangement uses TRBV12-3 or TRBV12-4 and TRBJ2-7; TRBD1 agrees at 10 bases. This CDR3 has 14 amino acids. J was trimmed by 4 bases and V by 7 bases; bases with no gene match: 7.